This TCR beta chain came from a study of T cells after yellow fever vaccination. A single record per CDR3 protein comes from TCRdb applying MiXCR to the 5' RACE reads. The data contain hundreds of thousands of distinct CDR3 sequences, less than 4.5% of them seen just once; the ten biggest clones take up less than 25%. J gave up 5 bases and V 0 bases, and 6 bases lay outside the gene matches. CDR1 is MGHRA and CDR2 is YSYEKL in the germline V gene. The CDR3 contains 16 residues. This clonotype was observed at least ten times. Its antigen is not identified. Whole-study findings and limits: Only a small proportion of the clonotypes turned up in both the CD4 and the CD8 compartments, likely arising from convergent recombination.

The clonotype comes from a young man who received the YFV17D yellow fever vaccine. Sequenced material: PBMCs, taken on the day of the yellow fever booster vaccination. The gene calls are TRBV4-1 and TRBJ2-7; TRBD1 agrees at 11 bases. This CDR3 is CASSQEWTGGVNEQYF. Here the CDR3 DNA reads TGCGCCAGCAGCCAAGAGTGGACAGGGGGCGTTAACGAGCAGTACTTC.